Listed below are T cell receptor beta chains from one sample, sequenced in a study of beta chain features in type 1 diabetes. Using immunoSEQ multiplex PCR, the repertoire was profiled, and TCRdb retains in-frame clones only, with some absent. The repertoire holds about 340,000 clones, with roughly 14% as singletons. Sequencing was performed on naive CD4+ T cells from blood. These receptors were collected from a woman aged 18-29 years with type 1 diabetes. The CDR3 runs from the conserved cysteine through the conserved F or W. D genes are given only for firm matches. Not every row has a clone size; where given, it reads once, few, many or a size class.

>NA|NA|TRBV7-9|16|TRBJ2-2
CASSLGQALDTGELFF
TGTGCCAGCAGCTTAGGACAGGCGCTTGACACCGGGGAGCTGTTTTTT
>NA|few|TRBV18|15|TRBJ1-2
CASSLQDQANYGYTF
TGTGCCAGCTCACTACAAGATCAGGCTAACTATGGCTACACCTTC
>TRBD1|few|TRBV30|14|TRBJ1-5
CAWSEGTGGQPQHF
TGTGCCTGGAGTGAAGGGACAGGGGGCCAGCCCCAGCATTTT
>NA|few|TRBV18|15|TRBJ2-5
CASSPREQGEKTQYF
TGTGCCAGCTCACCGAGAGAACAGGGTGAGAAGACCCAGTACTTC
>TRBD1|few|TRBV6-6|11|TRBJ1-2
CATWDSYGYTF
TGTGCCACCTGGGACAGCTATGGCTACACCTTC
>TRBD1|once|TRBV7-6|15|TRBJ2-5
CASSPGQPESGTQYF
TGTGCCAGCAGCCCGGGACAGCCCGAGTCGGGGACCCAGTACTTC
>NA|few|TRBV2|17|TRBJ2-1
CASSGRDWRIGYNEQFF
TGTGCCAGCAGTGGACGAGACTGGCGCATCGGATACAATGAGCAGTTCTTC
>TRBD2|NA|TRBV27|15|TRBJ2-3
CASRGLAGNTDTQYF
TGTGCCAGCAGGGGACTAGCGGGTAACACAGATACGCAGTATTTT
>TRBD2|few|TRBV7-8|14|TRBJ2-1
CASSLGGGPGEQFF
TGTGCCAGCAGCTTAGGGGGAGGGCCAGGTGAGCAGTTCTTC
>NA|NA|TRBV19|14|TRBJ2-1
CASSIAGVGNEQFF
TGTGCCAGTAGTATAGCGGGAGTAGGGAATGAGCAGTTCTTC
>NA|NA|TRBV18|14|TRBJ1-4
CASSRRDRDEKLFF
TGTGCCAGCTCACGGCGGGATCGGGATGAAAAACTGTTTTTT
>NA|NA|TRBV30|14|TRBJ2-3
CAWRRLRQADTQYF
TGTGCCTGGAGAAGGCTGAGACAGGCAGATACGCAGTATTTT
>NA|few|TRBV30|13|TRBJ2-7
CAWSSGDSYEQYF
TGTGCCTGGAGTTCGGGAGACTCCTACGAGCAGTACTTC
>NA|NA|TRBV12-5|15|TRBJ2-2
CASGSLTGNTGELFF
TGTGCTAGTGGTTCTCTGACAGGGAACACCGGGGAGCTGTTTTTT
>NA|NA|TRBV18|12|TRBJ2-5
CASSLASETQYF
TGTGCCAGCTCCCTGGCCTCGGAGACCCAGTACTTC
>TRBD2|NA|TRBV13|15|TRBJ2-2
CASSLRGRADGELFF
TGTGCCAGCAGCTTACGCGGGAGGGCCGATGGGGAGCTGTTTTTT
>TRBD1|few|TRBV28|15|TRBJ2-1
CASSSRTTGDNEQFF
TGTGCCAGCAGTTCCCGAACGACAGGGGACAATGAGCAGTTCTTC
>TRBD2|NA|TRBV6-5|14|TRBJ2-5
CASSRTSGQETQYF
TGTGCCAGCAGCCGGACTAGCGGCCAAGAGACCCAGTACTTC
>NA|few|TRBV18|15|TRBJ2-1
CASSPPVGGPGGQFF
TGTGCCAGCTCACCACCTGTCGGGGGGCCCGGAGGGCAGTTCTTC
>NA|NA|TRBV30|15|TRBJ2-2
CAWSTRQLTTGELFF
TGTGCCTGGAGTACGCGACAGCTTACCACCGGGGAGCTGTTTTTT
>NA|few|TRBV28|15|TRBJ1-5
CASSKSSIANQPQHF
TGTGCCAGCAGTAAATCTTCTATCGCCAATCAGCCCCAGCATTTT
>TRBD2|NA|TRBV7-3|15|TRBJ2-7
CASSYRGGSSYEQYF
TGTGCCAGCAGCTATCGCGGGGGATCCTCCTACGAGCAGTACTTC
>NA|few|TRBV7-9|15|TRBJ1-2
CASSLQLPLTYGYTF
TGTGCCAGCAGCTTACAACTTCCTCTCACTTATGGCTACACCTTC
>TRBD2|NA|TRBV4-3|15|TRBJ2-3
CASSPAAGVTDTQYF
TGCGCCAGCAGCCCAGCGGCGGGAGTAACAGATACGCAGTATTTT
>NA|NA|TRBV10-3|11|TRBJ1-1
CAISQNTEAFF
TGTGCCATCAGTCAGAACACTGAAGCTTTCTTT
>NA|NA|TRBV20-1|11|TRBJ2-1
CSAPLRGEQFF
TGCAGTGCCCCCCTTCGCGGTGAGCAGTTCTTC
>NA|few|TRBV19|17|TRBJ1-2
CASSIDGGGWLNYGYTF
TGTGCCAGTAGTATAGATGGCGGTGGATGGCTTAACTATGGCTACACCTTC
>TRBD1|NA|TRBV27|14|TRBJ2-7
CASSLLDRVYEQYF
TGTGCCAGCAGTTTATTAGACAGGGTCTACGAGCAGTACTTC
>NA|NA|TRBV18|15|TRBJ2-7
CASSTTAQGVYEQYF
TGTGCCAGCTCAACCACGGCGCAGGGCGTCTACGAGCAGTACTTC
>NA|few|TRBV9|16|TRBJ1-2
CASSVAATGNNYGYTF
TGTGCCAGCAGCGTAGCGGCAACAGGAAACAACTATGGCTACACCTTC